This TCR beta chain comes out of a study of CD8+ T cells in alopecia areata. Findings and limits, study-wide: The study found higher clonality in lesional than normal scalp, especially in alopecia totalis/universalis. There were also resident alphabeta T cells of normal skin sequenced in scalp samples.

The V gene's germline CDR1 is SGHRS and CDR2 YFSETQ. The ends lost 4 bases at V and 5 bases at J; junction bases unmatched: 11. The CDR3 is made up of 15 amino acids. RNA extraction and reverse transcription yielded cDNA as sequencing template. Method: immunoSEQ multiplex PCR; TCRdb's copy keeps in-frame clones and lacks some. This sample carries around 250,000 clones, about 68% of them seen once, and the ten largest clones take approximately 1.2%. Peripheral blood and lesional scalp punch biopsies came from alopecia areata patients. Both CD4+ and CD8+ T cells were separated by sorting PBMCs. This clone was picked up a small number of times. Its antigen remains unknown.

The V call is TRBV5-1, the J call TRBJ2-7; 8 bases line up with TRBD1. The origin of this receptor is a human donor with alopecia areata. The source material was CD4+ T cells sorted from blood, sampled at week 0. The CDR3 bases are TGCGCCAGCAGCCCCTTCGGACAGGGAACGGACGAGCAGTACTTC. Amino acids: CASSPFGQGTDEQYF.